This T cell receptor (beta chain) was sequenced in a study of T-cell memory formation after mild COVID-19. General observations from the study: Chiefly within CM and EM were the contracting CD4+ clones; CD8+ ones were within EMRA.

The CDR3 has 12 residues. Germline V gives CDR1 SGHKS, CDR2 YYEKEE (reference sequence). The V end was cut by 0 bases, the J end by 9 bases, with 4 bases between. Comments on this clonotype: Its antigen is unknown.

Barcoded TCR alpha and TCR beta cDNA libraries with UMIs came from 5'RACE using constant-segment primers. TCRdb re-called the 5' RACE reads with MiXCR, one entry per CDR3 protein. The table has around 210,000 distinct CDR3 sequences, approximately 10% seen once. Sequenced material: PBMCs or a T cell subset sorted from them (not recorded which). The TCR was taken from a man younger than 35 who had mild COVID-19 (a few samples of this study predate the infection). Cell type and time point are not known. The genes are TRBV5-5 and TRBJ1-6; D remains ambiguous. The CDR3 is CASSLDRSPLHF. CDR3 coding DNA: TGTGCCAGCAGCTTGGATCGTTCACCCCTCCACTTT.